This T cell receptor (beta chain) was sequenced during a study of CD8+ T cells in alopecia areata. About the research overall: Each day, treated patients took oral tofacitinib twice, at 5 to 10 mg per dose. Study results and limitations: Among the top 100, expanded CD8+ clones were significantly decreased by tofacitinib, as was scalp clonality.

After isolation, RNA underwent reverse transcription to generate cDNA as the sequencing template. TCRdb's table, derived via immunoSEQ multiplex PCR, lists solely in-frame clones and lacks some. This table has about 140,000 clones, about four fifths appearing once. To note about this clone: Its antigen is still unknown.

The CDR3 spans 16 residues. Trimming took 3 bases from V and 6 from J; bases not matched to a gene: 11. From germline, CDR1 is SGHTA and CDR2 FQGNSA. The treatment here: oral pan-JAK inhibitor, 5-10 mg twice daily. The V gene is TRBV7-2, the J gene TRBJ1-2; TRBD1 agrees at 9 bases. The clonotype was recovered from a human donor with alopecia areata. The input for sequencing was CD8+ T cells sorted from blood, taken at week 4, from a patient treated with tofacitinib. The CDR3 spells CASSFYYGTGKDGYTF. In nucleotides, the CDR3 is TGTGCCAGCAGCTTTTATTACGGGACAGGGAAGGATGGCTACACCTTC.